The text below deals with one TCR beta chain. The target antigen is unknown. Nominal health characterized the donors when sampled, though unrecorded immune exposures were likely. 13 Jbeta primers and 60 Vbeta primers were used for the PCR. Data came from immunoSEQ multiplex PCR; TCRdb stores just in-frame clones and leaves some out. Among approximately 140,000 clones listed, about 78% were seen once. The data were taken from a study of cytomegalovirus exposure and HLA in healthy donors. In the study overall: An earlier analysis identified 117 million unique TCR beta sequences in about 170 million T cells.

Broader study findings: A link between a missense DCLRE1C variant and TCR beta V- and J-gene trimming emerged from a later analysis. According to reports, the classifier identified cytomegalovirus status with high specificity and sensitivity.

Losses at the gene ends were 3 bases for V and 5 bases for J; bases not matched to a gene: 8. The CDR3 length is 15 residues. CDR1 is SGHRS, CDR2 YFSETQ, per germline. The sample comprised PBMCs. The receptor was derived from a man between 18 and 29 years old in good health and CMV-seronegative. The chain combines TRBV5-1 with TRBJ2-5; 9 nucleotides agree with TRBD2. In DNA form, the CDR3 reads TGCGCCAGCAGCTCCGTAGCGGGAGCGGGGGAGACCCAGTACTTC. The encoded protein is CASSSVAGAGETQYF.